This T cell receptor (beta chain) was recovered during a study of shared clonotypes between healthy human individuals. As to this clone: No antigen is known for it.

The CDR3 loop spans 14 amino acids. V was cut by 4 bases and J by 2 bases, with 6 bases left in between. In germline, CDR1 is WNHNN, CDR2 SYGVQD (reference sequence). Donation came from healthy HIV-negative adults that had no recent acute infections or vaccinations. TCRdb's copy holds only in-frame clones and misses some; the assay was immunoSEQ multiplex PCR. This table holds a few million clones, just over 90% found once. Regarding the study as a whole: Naive subsets, compared against memory subsets, generally had larger estimated richness values. Shared across a handful of donors were roughly 4.8% of the naive CD4 clonotypes. At large depth, rarefaction still showed sorted-subset sequencing to be incomplete.

The receptor was derived from a young man in good health. Source material: naive CD4+ T cells sorted from blood. Subset given: CD45RA+ positively selected. The V gene is TRBV10-1, the J gene TRBJ1-6, with no clear D. The CDR3 loop reads CASSAQPYNSPLHF. For the CDR3, the DNA is TGCGCCAGCAGTGCCCAGCCCTATAATTCACCCCTCCACTTT.